This TCR beta chain comes out of a study of blood T cell repertoires in COVID-19. CDR1 and CDR2 (germline): SGHTA, FQGTGA. The CDR3 contains 16 residues. Trimming removed 5 bases from V and 6 bases from J; junction bases left unmatched: 10. Produced via immunoSEQ multiplex PCR; TCRdb's table is partial and in-frame only. The sample has 140,000 to 150,000 clones; approximately 89% are singletons. The clonotype was recovered from a woman aged 50 to 60 with acute or convalescent COVID-19. Sequenced: peripheral blood. The chain uses TRBV7-3 and TRBJ2-1; 10 bases fit TRBD2. In nucleotides, the CDR3 is TGTGCCAGCAGCCCACCGGGACTAGCGTCATCCAATGAGCAGTTCTTC. Its protein product is CASSPPGLASSNEQFF.